This T cell receptor (beta chain) was observed in a study of blood T cell repertoires in COVID-19. Overall study: COVID-19 samples, acute and convalescent, were from the United States, Italy and Spain. From T cells, B-cell-depleted T cells, or PBMCs came the material, which was cDNA or gDNA.

Per the original methods: Reference gene primer amplification gave nucleated cell count estimates. Repertoires were generated with immunoSEQ multiplex PCR, while TCRdb's copy carries only in-frame clones and drops some. V and J calls and clone size are as listed in that table; D and trimming were resolved from the DNA. The sample yields more than 200,000 clones, around 90% seen once. The CDR3 spans 13 residues. V gave up 2 bases and J gave up 7 bases; unmatched junction bases: 6. Per germline, CDR1 GTSNPN and CDR2 SVGIG (reference sequence). The receptor comes from a human donor in a cohort sampled during active COVID-19. The chain is built from TRBV30 and TRBJ1-2, with 8 bases that match TRBD1. Sequencing used peripheral blood. The CDR3 DNA is TGTGCCTGGAGTACTCAGGGGGCGCTTGGCTACACCTTC. Its translation: CAWSTQGALGYTF.